The entry below gives a single T cell receptor (beta chain) sequence along with its context. Germline V gene lookup returns CDR1 SGHAT and CDR2 FQNNGV. The CDR3 is 15 residues long. V was clipped by 4 bases and J by 0 bases; unmatched bases: 6. The sample originates from a study of blood T cell repertoires in COVID-19. Study-wide context: Specimens from acute and convalescent COVID-19 originated in the United States, Italy and Spain. T cells, B-cell-depleted T cells, or PBMCs provided the cDNA or gDNA that served as material.

In the authors' workflow: Reference gene primer amplification yielded estimated nucleated cell counts. This table comes from immunoSEQ multiplex PCR, and its TCRdb copy is limited to in-frame clones, with some not included. The V and J calls and clone size are taken from that table; D and trimming were inferred from the DNA. Of about 120,000 clones detected, 85% to 90% appear once; the ten largest clones hold about 29%. The source of this sequence is a man aged 65 to 85 with active or convalescent COVID-19. The sequenced sample was peripheral blood. The chain recombines TRBV11-2 with TRBJ2-7; TRBD2 matches at 7 bases. CDR3 amino acids: CASSSWGGTSYEQYF. The CDR3, as DNA: TGTGCCAGCAGCTCCTGGGGGGGAACCTCCTACGAGCAGTACTTC.